The entry that follows covers one T cell receptor beta chain sequence. Antigen: not known. The germline V gene encodes CDR1 MNHEY and CDR2 SMNVEV (reference sequence). V lost 5 bases and J 3 bases, leaving 10 bases between the germline ends. The CDR3 extends over 13 amino acids. This sample is part of a study of cytomegalovirus exposure and HLA in healthy donors. Study results and caveats: A later analysis linked a missense DCLRE1C variant to TCR beta V- and J-gene trimming. Presence/absence analyses treated sequencing depth as roughly uniform across donors.

A multiplex PCR was run with 60 Vbeta primers and 13 Jbeta primers. Clones were sequenced by immunoSEQ multiplex PCR, and TCRdb holds only the in-frame ones, with some missing. The sample contains about 150,000 clones, roughly 77% of which appear only once. This chain joins TRBV27 and TRBJ1-1; D remains unclear. The clonotype comes from a human donor in good health. The sequenced sample was PBMCs. The CDR3 sequence is CASSPRHDTEAFF. The CDR3 coding sequence is TGTGCCAGCAGTCCGAGACACGACACTGAAGCTTTCTTT.